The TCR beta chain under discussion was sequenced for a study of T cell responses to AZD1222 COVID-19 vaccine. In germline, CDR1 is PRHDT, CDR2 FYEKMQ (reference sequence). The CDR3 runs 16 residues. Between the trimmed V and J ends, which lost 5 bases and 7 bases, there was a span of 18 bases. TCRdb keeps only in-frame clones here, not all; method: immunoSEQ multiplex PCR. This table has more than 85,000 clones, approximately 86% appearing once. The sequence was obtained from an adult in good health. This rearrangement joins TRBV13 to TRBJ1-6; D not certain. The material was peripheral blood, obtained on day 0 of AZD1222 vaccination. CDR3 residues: CASSSTDRGQNSPLHF. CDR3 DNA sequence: TGTGCCAGCAGCAGCACCGACCGGGGTCAAAATTCACCCCTCCACTTT.